The entry below describes one T cell receptor (beta chain). Its antigen is unknown. Using immunoSEQ multiplex PCR, the repertoire was profiled, and TCRdb retains in-frame clones only, with some absent. Altogether over 150,000 clones are present, approximately 90% being singletons, with the ten largest covering roughly 2.9%. The data are from a study of T cell responses to AZD1222 COVID-19 vaccine. Study results and caveats: Baseline serology detected seropositivity in only six AZD1222 recipients.

The sample consisted of peripheral blood, taken on day 0 of AZD1222 vaccination. The receptor was isolated from an adult in good health.

Written as DNA, the CDR3 is TGCGCCAGCAGCGAGGGACAGGGGTCTGAAAAACTGTTTTTT. Encoded protein: CASSEGQGSEKLFF. The chain recombines TRBV5-1 with TRBJ1-4; 10 bases line up with TRBD1. In germline, CDR1 is SGHRS, CDR2 YFSETQ. V gave up 4 bases and J gave up 7 bases; unmatched junction bases: 4. The CDR3 extends over 14 amino acids.